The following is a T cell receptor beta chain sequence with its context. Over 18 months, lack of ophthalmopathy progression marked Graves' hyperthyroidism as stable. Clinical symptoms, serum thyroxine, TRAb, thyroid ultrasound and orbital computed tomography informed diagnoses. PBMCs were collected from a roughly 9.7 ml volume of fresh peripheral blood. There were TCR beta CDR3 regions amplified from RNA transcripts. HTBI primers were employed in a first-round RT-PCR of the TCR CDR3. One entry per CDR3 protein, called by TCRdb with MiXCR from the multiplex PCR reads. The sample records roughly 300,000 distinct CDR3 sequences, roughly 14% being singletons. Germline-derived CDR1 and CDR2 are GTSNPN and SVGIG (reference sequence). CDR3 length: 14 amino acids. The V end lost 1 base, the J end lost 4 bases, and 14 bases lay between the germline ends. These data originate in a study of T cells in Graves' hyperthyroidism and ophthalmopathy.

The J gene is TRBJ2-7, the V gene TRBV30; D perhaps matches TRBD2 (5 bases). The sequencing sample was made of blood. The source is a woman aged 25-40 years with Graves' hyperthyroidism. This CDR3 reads CAWSGRPGNYEQYF. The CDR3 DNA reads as TGTGCCTGGAGTGGACGGCCGGGGAATTACGAGCAGTACTTC.